Below, 9 T cell receptor beta chains from the same sample are listed, as sequenced in a study of Graves' ophthalmopathy and Graves' hyperthyroidism. Scientists amplified the TCR beta CDR3 regions from RNA transcripts. Investigators did first-round RT-PCR with HTBI primers, then second-round multiplex PCR. TCRdb ran MiXCR on the multiplex PCR reads and lists one entry per CDR3 protein. The data show a few hundred thousand distinct CDR3 sequences, approximately 16% seen once. Sequencing was performed on peripheral blood. The origin of the receptors is a woman between 18 and 29 years old with Graves' ophthalmopathy.

This clonotype appeared many times. The genes are TRBV10-3 and TRBJ1-5; perhaps TRBD1 as D (6 bases). The CDR3 is 15 amino acids. V was trimmed by 5 bases and J by 0 bases, leaving 11 bases between them. Germline CDR1 and CDR2: ENHRY and SYGVKD. This CDR3 is CAISTGHLSNQPQHF. The CDR3 DNA sequence: TGTGCCATCAGTACGGGACACCTTAGCAATCAGCCCCAGCATTTT.

V and J are TRBV19 and TRBJ1-2, with TRBD1 as a possible D gene (6 bases). V lost 3 bases to trimming and J lost 5 bases, with 13 bases between them. This CDR3 has 14 residues. Germline V gene sequence: CDR1 LNHDA, CDR2 SQIVND (reference sequence). The CDR3 protein is CASSMDSRLYGYTF. The CDR3 coding sequence is TGTGCCAGTAGTATGGACAGCAGGCTATATGGCTACACCTTC.

This clonotype came up many times. The V call is TRBV19, the J call TRBJ1-5; D not resolved. Between the trimmed V and J ends, which lost 6 bases and 6 bases, there was a span of 15 bases. CDR1 LNHDA and CDR2 SQIVND come from the germline V gene (reference sequence). The CDR3 sequence is 14 residues long. CDR3 nucleotide sequence: TGTGCCAGTAGAGCTTTTATGACGCGTCAGCCCCAGCATTTT. Its translation is CASRAFMTRQPQHF.

This clonotype has a count of ten or more. The rearrangement links TRBV30 to TRBJ2-7; the match to TRBD1 covers 8 bases. Germline-derived CDR1 and CDR2 are GTSNPN and SVGIG (reference sequence). V was clipped by 3 bases and J by 2 bases; unmatched bases: 9. This CDR3 has 15 amino acids. CDR3 sequence: CAWSIPGTGTYEQYF. In DNA, the CDR3 is TGTGCCTGGAGCATCCCCGGGACAGGTACCTACGAGCAGTACTTC.

This clonotype was observed many times. The V gene is TRBV6-4, the J gene TRBJ1-6, with D possibly being TRBD1 (6 bases). Germline V gene data show CDR1 as MRHNA and CDR2 as SNTAGT. The CDR3 has 14 residues. The V gene lost 6 bases and the J gene lost 10 bases, with 16 bases spanning the gap. This CDR3 is CASSVTGKDSPLHF. DNA of the CDR3: TGTGCCAGCAGCGTCACAGGGAAGGACTCACCCCTCCACTTT.

In this sample, this clonotype turned up many times. The chain joins TRBV6-5 to TRBJ2-7, with TRBD1 matching over 7 bases. J was trimmed by 6 bases and V by 7 bases; bases with no gene match: 9. Germline V gene lookup returns CDR1 MNHEY and CDR2 SVGAGI. This CDR3 spans 13 amino acids. CDR3 bases: TGTGCCAGCACCTCCTCACCAGGGGGCGAGCAGTACTTC. Translation gives CASTSSPGGEQYF.

This clonotype has a count of ten or more. Here the CDR3 omits its conserved ending phenylalanine or tryptophan, so a read error is the likely source. The rearrangement uses TRBV30 and TRBJ1-1; 8 bases line up with TRBD1. V lost 4 bases, J lost 1 base, and 8 bases stayed unmatched. In germline, CDR1 is GTSNPN, CDR2 SVGIG (reference sequence). The CDR3 has 15 residues. Written as DNA, the CDR3 is TGTGCCTGGACCTTGACAGGGGCCCCGAACACTGAAGCTTTCTCT. It codes for CAWTLTGAPNTEAFS.

The sample holds many counts of this clonotype. The chain employs TRBV6-1 and TRBJ2-5; TRBD2 agrees at 14 bases. This CDR3 has 20 amino acids. CDR1 and CDR2 from the germline V gene are MNHNS and SASEGT. J was trimmed by 4 bases and V by 0 bases; bases with no gene match: 13. The CDR3 loop reads CASSEAPTLTSGRASETQYF. CDR3 bases: TGTGCCAGCAGTGAAGCGCCGACTCTGACTAGCGGGAGGGCCTCAGAGACCCAGTACTTC.

This clonotype has at least ten counts. The rearrangement joins TRBV7-2 to TRBJ1-5; TRBD1 is a possible D gene (6 bases). There are 15 residues in the CDR3. From germline, CDR1 is SGHTA and CDR2 FQGNSA. V gave up 6 bases and J gave up 6 bases, with 18 bases separating them. The CDR3 reads CASSRSGADSQPQHF. The CDR3 DNA follows: TGTGCCAGCAGTCGTTCTGGGGCGGACAGTCAGCCCCAGCATTTT.